The 24 T cell receptor beta chains below all came from one sample that was sequenced in a study of CD8+ T cells in alopecia areata (dated 2018 in TCRdb). Library preparation used the immunoSEQ multiplex PCR assay. To provide template for TCR sequencing, every sample had RNA extracted and reverse transcribed into cDNA. TCRdb holds this immuneACCESS table with in-frame rearrangements only. Some clones are missing; in checked studies, unresolved V genes explain under half, and the rest has no known cause. The sample profile shows roughly 64,000 clones; around 46% of them were found once. The top ten clones comprise approximately 20% of the sample. The treatment or condition label here, explained by the study, means: oral pan-JAK inhibitor, 5-10 mg twice daily. This sample comprised CD8+ T cells sorted from blood, obtained between weeks 36 and 40, from a patient treated with tofacitinib. The source is a human donor with alopecia areata.

This clone has a single count. The chain is built from TRBV2 and TRBJ2-3; 12 bases fit TRBD2. The ends lost 10 bases at V and 3 bases at J; junction bases unmatched: 5. Germline V gene data show CDR1 as SNHLY and CDR2 as FYNNEI. The length of the CDR3 is 14 residues. The CDR3 bases are TGTGCCAACCTCGGGACTAGCGGGACAGATACGCAGTATTTT. It specifies CANLGTSGTDTQYF.

V is TRBV25-1 and J is TRBJ1-2; no firm D call. V lost 4 bases to trimming and J lost 7 bases, with 10 bases between them. The CDR3 runs 12 residues. The germline CDR1 and CDR2 sequences are MGHDK and SYGVNS. CDR3 residues: CASSVASGGYTF. CDR3 coding DNA: TGTGCCAGCAGTGTTGCCTCGGGTGGCTACACCTTC.

The chain couples TRBV2 to TRBJ2-7; perhaps TRBD1 as D (5 bases). Trimming took 6 bases from V and 1 from J, leaving 13 bases between them. Germline V gives CDR1 SNHLY, CDR2 FYNNEI. CDR3 length: 14 residues. The CDR3 loop reads CASRGPARSYEQYF. DNA for the CDR3: TGTGCCAGCAGGGGGCCCGCACGGTCCTACGAGCAGTACTTC.

Only a few counts were recorded for this clone. The chain links TRBV7-9 to TRBJ2-7; 8 positions agree with TRBD1. CDR1 is SEHNR and CDR2 is FQNEAQ in the germline V gene (reference sequence). The CDR3 is 14 residues long. V lost 7 bases, J lost 4 bases, and 9 bases stayed unmatched. DNA of the CDR3: TGTGCCAGCATCGGGCAGGGGGCCGGGTACGAGCAGTACTTC. Protein sequence: CASIGQGAGYEQYF.

This clone was counted between two and nine times. The rearrangement joins TRBV30 to TRBJ1-5, with 9 bases fitting TRBD1. The trim removed 5 bases at V and 5 bases at J, leaving 10 bases unmatched. The CDR3 extends over 15 amino acids. Germline V gene sequence: CDR1 GTSNPN, CDR2 SVGIG (reference sequence). The CDR3 region is CAWGPQGATHQPQHF. CDR3 bases: TGTGCCTGGGGCCCACAGGGGGCTACCCATCAGCCCCAGCATTTT.

The genes are TRBV7-9 and TRBJ2-1; no reliable D call. V was trimmed by 5 bases and J by 7 bases, leaving 9 bases between them. This CDR3 has 12 amino acids. From germline, CDR1 is SEHNR and CDR2 FQNEAQ (reference sequence). CDR3 coding DNA: TGTGCCAGCAGCCCCGGCGGAAATGAGCAGTTCTTC. Translation: CASSPGGNEQFF.

The CDR3: CASSVDAGYEQYF. CDR3 in DNA: TGTGCCAGCAGCGTAGACGCGGGATACGAGCAGTACTTC. The chain is built from TRBV9 and TRBJ2-7, with D perhaps TRBD2 (6 bases). Germline-derived CDR1 and CDR2 are SGDLS and YYNGEE. V gave up 0 bases and J gave up 4 bases, with 8 bases separating them. The CDR3 totals 13 residues.

This clone has a handful of counts. V gene TRBV4-1 combines with J gene TRBJ2-6, with TRBD1 matching 8 bases. CDR3 length: 19 amino acids. The V and J ends lost 4 bases and 2 bases, in that order; junction bases with no gene match: 13. Germline V lookup: CDR1 MGHRA, CDR2 YSYEKL. The CDR3 DNA is TGCGCCAGCAGCCTTAGGACAGGGTCGGCCCTAGCTGGGGCCAACGTCCTGACTTTC. This gives the protein CASSLRTGSALAGANVLTF.

The V and J genes are TRBV5-1 and TRBJ2-5; D is unresolved. The CDR3 runs 13 residues. CDR1 SGHRS and CDR2 YFSETQ come from the germline V gene. V gave up 4 bases and J gave up 5 bases, with 12 bases separating them. CDR3 bases: TGCGCCAGCAGCACCGACCCATACGAGACCCAGTACTTC. Its protein product is CASSTDPYETQYF.

The J gene is TRBJ2-1, the V gene TRBV6-1, with unresolved D. The V end was cut by 6 bases, the J end by 4 bases, with 7 bases between. The CDR3 sequence is 12 residues long. Germline V CDR1 and CDR2: MNHNS, SASEGT. CDR3 residues: CASRDAYNEQFF. The CDR3 nucleotides read TGTGCCAGCAGGGATGCGTACAATGAGCAGTTCTTC.

The CDR3 region is CAWFDPGQQDTQYF. In DNA, the CDR3 is TGTGCCTGGTTTGACCCGGGACAACAAGATACGCAGTATTTT. The rearrangement joins TRBV30 to TRBJ2-3; D may be TRBD1 (6 bases). The CDR3 loop spans 14 amino acids. The ends were cut back, 5 bases at V and 5 bases at J, with 17 bases in the middle. Germline V gives CDR1 GTSNPN, CDR2 SVGIG (reference sequence).

This clone was counted a few times. V gene TRBV6-1 combines with J gene TRBJ1-1, with D possibly matching TRBD1 (5 bases). Germline V lookup: CDR1 MNHNS, CDR2 SASEGT. CDR3 size: 11 residues. The CDR3 is CLLSGYTEAFF. As DNA, the CDR3 is TGTTTATTGTCAGGGTACACTGAAGCTTTCTTT.

V is TRBV29-1 and J is TRBJ2-5; no reliable D call. The germline V and J ends were trimmed by 5 bases and 3 bases, with 10 bases remaining between them. The CDR3 extends over 12 amino acids. The germline CDR1 and CDR2 sequences are SQVTM and ANQGSEA. In nucleotides, the CDR3 is TGCAGCGTTACCGGCAGCAAAGAGACCCAGTACTTC. Translated: CSVTGSKETQYF.

This clone was detected a few times. This chain links TRBV29-1 with TRBJ2-5, with unresolved D. The CDR3 has 15 residues. Germline assignment: CDR1 SQVTM and CDR2 ANQGSEA. V lost 7 bases to trimming and J lost 1 base, with 19 bases between them. The CDR3 coding sequence is TGCAGCGCATACAGAATCTTAGGTAGCCAAGAGACCCAGTACTTC. Translated: CSAYRILGSQETQYF.

This clone was seen a handful of times. This chain uses TRBV29-1 with TRBJ2-5, with D tentatively TRBD1 or TRBD2 (5 bases each). Germline lookup yields CDR1 SQVTM and CDR2 ANQGSEA. The CDR3 sequence is 12 residues long. V lost 6 bases and J lost 0, with 8 bases in between. CDR3: CSVEGYQETQYF. Written as DNA, the CDR3 is TGCAGCGTAGAGGGGTACCAAGAGACCCAGTACTTC.

The chain joins TRBV4-2 to TRBJ2-7; D uncertain. The CDR3 is 14 amino acids. From germline, CDR1 is LGHNA and CDR2 YNFKEQ. Trimming removed 1 base from V and 3 bases from J, with 10 bases in between. CDR3 loop: CASSQVGRNYEQYF. The DNA for the CDR3 is TGTGCCAGCAGCCAAGTGGGCAGAAACTACGAGCAGTACTTC.

CDR3 sequence: CASMDRASHNEQFF. In DNA form, the CDR3 reads TGCGCCAGCATGGACAGGGCGAGTCACAATGAGCAGTTCTTC. This sequence joins TRBV4-1 and TRBJ2-1; TRBD1 matches at 8 bases. There are 14 residues in the CDR3. Germline CDR1 and CDR2: MGHRA and YSYEKL. V was pared by 7 bases and J by 5 bases, with 7 bases of the junction left unmatched.

In its sample, this clone was seen a few times. The gene calls are TRBV30 and TRBJ2-3; D is uncertain. The CDR3 spans 15 residues. Germline loops: CDR1 GTSNPN, CDR2 SVGIG (reference sequence). Trimming shortened V by 4 bases and J by 0 bases, and 14 bases separated the two germline ends. The CDR3 region has the DNA TGTGCCTGGAACCTAGGTACAGTTAGCACAGATACGCAGTATTTT. Translation gives CAWNLGTVSTDTQYF.

CDR3 bases: TGTGCCAGCGGGGGGGACATACGCCTTAGCACAGATACGCAGTATTTT. This translates into CASGGDIRLSTDTQYF. The chain uses TRBV7-6 and TRBJ2-3; D is possibly TRBD2 (7 bases). Germline V gene lookup returns CDR1 SGHVS and CDR2 FNYEAQ. CDR3 size: 16 residues. Trimming shortened V by 8 bases and J by 0 bases, and 18 bases separated the two germline ends.

This clone was found a few times. The chain recombines TRBV29-1 with TRBJ2-7; D is uncertain. Trimming shortened V by 7 bases and J by 3 bases, and 10 bases separated the two germline ends. There are 11 residues in the CDR3. CDR1 is SQVTM and CDR2 is ANQGSEA in the germline V gene. In DNA, the CDR3 is TGCAGCGCCCGACTGAGCTACGAGCAGTACTTC. The encoded protein is CSARLSYEQYF.

This clone has more than one count but fewer than ten. V and J are TRBV29-1 and TRBJ2-2; D is unclear. Between the trimmed V and J ends, which lost 3 bases and 6 bases, there was a span of 5 bases. The CDR3 spans 11 residues. Germline-derived CDR1 and CDR2 are SQVTM and ANQGSEA. The CDR3 loop reads CSVDKSGELFF. Here the CDR3 DNA reads TGCAGCGTTGATAAGTCCGGGGAGCTGTTTTTT.

This clone was counted a single time. This rearrangement joins TRBV7-9 to TRBJ2-1; D gene unclear. Germline V gives CDR1 SEHNR, CDR2 FQNEAQ (reference sequence). CDR3 length: 12 residues. V was trimmed by 5 bases and J by 9 bases, leaving 11 bases between them. The CDR3 loop is CASSQQYPEQFF. CDR3 DNA: TGTGCCAGCAGCCAACAGTATCCTGAGCAGTTCTTC.

The chain has TRBV27 and TRBJ2-2; D uncertain. From germline, CDR1 is MNHEY and CDR2 SMNVEV (reference sequence). This CDR3 region has 14 residues. Trimming shortened V by 5 bases and J by 4 bases, and 11 bases separated the two germline ends. The CDR3 region has the DNA TGTGCCAGCAGTATTGTGTGGGCCACCGGGGAGCTGTTTTTT. Its translation is CASSIVWATGELFF.

The chain recombines TRBV4-2 with TRBJ2-7; 8 nucleotides align to TRBD2. The CDR3 length is 15 residues. V lost 0 bases to trimming and J lost 4 bases; unmatched junction nucleotides: 5. Germline CDR1 reads LGHNA; CDR2 reads YNFKEQ. The CDR3 protein is CASSQETAGVYEQYF. CDR3 DNA sequence: TGTGCCAGCAGCCAAGAAACAGCGGGAGTTTACGAGCAGTACTTC.